This is a list of T cell receptor beta chains from one sample in a study of cytomegalovirus exposure and HLA in healthy donors. Sequencing used immunoSEQ multiplex PCR; TCRdb keeps in-frame clones, though not all of them. The profile covers about 80,000 clones, with 80% appearing a single time and approximately 30% taken by the ten largest. Source material: PBMCs. All receptors come from a man aged 50 to 60 in good health and CMV-seropositive. Both conserved end residues are part of each CDR3. The D gene is left open where the match is weak. Clone size is shown for a subset of rows, as once, few, many or a class of expanded clone.

>TRBD2|TRBJ2-7|TRBV14|.
TGTGCCAGCAGGATGAGCGGGAGGACGCACGAGCAGTACTTC
CASRMSGRTHEQYF
>TRBD1|TRBJ2-7|TRBV5-1|.
TGCGCCAGCAGCTCCGGGACAGTCTCCTACGAGCAGTACTTC
CASSSGTVSYEQYF
>.|TRBJ2-1|TRBV18|.
TGTGCCGGCCAGGGCGACAGGCGCGGCGGCGCTCGCACCTTCTTC
CAGQGDRRGGARTFF
>.|TRBJ2-4|TRBV30|.
TGTGCCTGGGAGGGTCCCGCCAAAAACAGTCAGTACTTC
CAWEGPAKNSQYF
>TRBD1|TRBJ2-5|TRBV29-1|.
TGCAGCGTTGAACGTAGGGACAGTGCCCCAGGGACCCAGTACTTC
CSVERRDSAPGTQYF
>.|TRBJ2-3|TRBV9|.
TGTGCCAGCAGCGTAGGGGCGGGGGCGCCCCGGGATACGCAGTATTTT
CASSVGAGAPRDTQYF
>.|TRBJ2-7|TRBV27|.
TGTGCCAGCAGTTTATCTCCCACCTACGAGCAGTACTTC
CASSLSPTYEQYF
>.|TRBJ1-2|TRBV4-1|.
TGCGCCAGCAGACCTCTAGGGTTACAGGGACGGTTTCCCAGGATAGGCTATGGCTACACCTTC
CASRPLGLQGRFPRIGYGYTF
>TRBD1|TRBJ1-5|TRBV6-5|.
TGTGCCAGCAGCCCACAGGGGGTCAACAATCAGCCCCAGCATTTT
CASSPQGVNNQPQHF
>.|TRBJ2-2|TRBV6-4|.
TGTGCCAGCAGTGACTCGGGGGGCACCGGGGAGCTGTTTTTT
CASSDSGGTGELFF
>.|TRBJ1-3|TRBV2|few
TGTGCCAGCAGTGAAGACGGGTTAAACTCTGGAAACACCATATATTTT
CASSEDGLNSGNTIYF
>TRBD1|TRBJ1-6|TRBV5-1|.
TGCGCCAGCAGTCACCGGGACAGCGCGTACCTCCACTTT
CASSHRDSAYLHF
>.|TRBJ2-3|TRBV4-3|.
TGCGCCAGCAGCCAAGGAAGCGGTCCCACAGATACGCAGTATTTT
CASSQGSGPTDTQYF
>.|TRBJ2-5|TRBV27|.
TGTGCCAGCAGTTTAGCCCAGCAAGAGACCCAGTACTTC
CASSLAQQETQYF
>TRBD1|TRBJ2-1|TRBV5-1|.
TGCGCCAGCAGAACCGGGACAGGGGGCAATGAGCAGTTCTTC
CASRTGTGGNEQFF
>.|TRBJ2-3|TRBV5-1|.
TGCGCCAGCAGAATTAACACAGATACGCAGTATTTT
CASRINTDTQYF
>.|TRBJ2-5|TRBV30|few
TGTGCCTGGGGAGTTGTGAAGACCCAGTACTTC
CAWGVVKTQYF
>.|TRBJ1-2|TRBV4-3|.
TGCGCCAGCAGCCAAGATTGGGGTCGGACCACAGGAGTTGGCTACACCTTC
CASSQDWGRTTGVGYTF
>.|TRBJ1-2|TRBV6-5|few
TGTGCCAGCAGTTACGAGGGAAAGTCCTATGGCTACACCTTC
CASSYEGKSYGYTF
>.|TRBJ2-1|TRBV18|.
TGTGCCAGCTCACCCCCGGGTAGCGGGACAGTCAATGAGCAGTTCTTC
CASSPPGSGTVNEQFF
>.|TRBJ2-2|TRBV7-2|.
TGTGCCAGCAGCCACTCCTCATCGACTACCACCTCTGCCGGGGAGCTGTTTTTT
CASSHSSSTTTSAGELFF
>.|TRBJ1-4|TRBV5-1|.
TGCGCCAGCAGCCTCAGGGTGGCTAATGAAAAACTGTTTTTT
CASSLRVANEKLFF
>TRBD1|TRBJ1-1|TRBV6-5|.
TGTGCCAGCAGTGAGCTAGACAGGGGCCTGGGTGCTTTCTTT
CASSELDRGLGAFF
>TRBD1|TRBJ1-1|TRBV18|once
TGTGCCAGCTCCCCCGCCGTAGGACAGGGGAACACTGAAGCTTTCTTT
CASSPAVGQGNTEAFF
>TRBD1|TRBJ2-5|TRBV7-9|.
TGTTCCAGCAGCTCCAGTTGGACAGGGGCAGGGGAGACCCAGTACTTC
CSSSSSWTGAGETQYF
>TRBD1|TRBJ2-3|TRBV6-1|.
TGTGCCAGCAGTGGACCACGCCAGGGGGCCGGCACAGATACGCAGTATTTT
CASSGPRQGAGTDTQYF
>TRBD1|TRBJ2-1|TRBV10-3|.
TGTGCCATCAGTGGGGGACAGGGAAGAAACTATGAGCAGTTCTTC
CAISGGQGRNYEQFF
>.|TRBJ1-3|TRBV2|.
TGTGCCAGCGGGGGGGGCCCGAGCTCTGGAAACACCATATATTTT
CASGGGPSSGNTIYF
>TRBD1|TRBJ1-2|TRBV6-1|.
TGTGCCAGCAGTGAACCAGGGGGCGCCTATGGCTACACCTTC
CASSEPGGAYGYTF
>TRBD2|TRBJ2-1|TRBV7-8|.
TGTGCCAGCAGCAAAAAGGGACTAGCGGGGAATGAGCAGTTCTTC
CASSKKGLAGNEQFF
>.|TRBJ2-5|TRBV6-5|.
TGTGCCAGCAGGGGGGGGGCGTTGCAAGAGACCCAGTACTTC
CASRGGALQETQYF
>TRBD2|TRBJ2-1|TRBV5-1|.
TGCGCCAGCAGCCCAGGACTAGCGGGAGAGGATGAGCAGTTCTTC
CASSPGLAGEDEQFF
>TRBD1|TRBJ1-2|TRBV7-9|once
TGTGCCAGCAGATATACAGGGGATCTTAACTATGGCTACACCTTC
CASRYTGDLNYGYTF
>TRBD2|TRBJ2-2|TRBV9|.
TGTGCCAGCAGCGTAACCCTAGCGGTCACCGGGGAGCTGTTTTTT
CASSVTLAVTGELFF
>.|TRBJ2-3|TRBV7-9|few
TGTGCCAGCAGCCCCGGTTTGGCAGATACGCAGTATTTT
CASSPGLADTQYF
>.|TRBJ2-5|TRBV7-2|once
TGTGCCAGCAGCTTAGCGCGGGAGACCCAGTACTTC
CASSLARETQYF
>.|TRBJ2-7|TRBV21-1|.
TGTGCCAGCAGCAAAGCTTCCTCCTGCCTCGAGTCCTACGAGCAGTACTTC
CASSKASSCLESYEQYF
>TRBD1|TRBJ1-2|TRBV11-1|.
TGTGCCAGCAGCTCCACTACCACAGGGGATGGCTACACCTTC
CASSSTTTGDGYTF
>TRBD2|TRBJ2-3|TRBV30|.
TGTGCCTGGAGTACTCCTTCGACTAGCGGGAGGACAGATACGCAGTATTTT
CAWSTPSTSGRTDTQYF
>.|TRBJ2-7|TRBV30|few
TGTGCCTGGAGTCTCCTAGTCCACGAGCAGTACTTC
CAWSLLVHEQYF
>.|TRBJ2-3|TRBV7-2|.
TGTGCCAGCAGCTTAGTAAGGGGGGGCGCCGATACGCAGTATTTT
CASSLVRGGADTQYF
>.|TRBJ2-3|TRBV10-3|.
TGTGCCATCCATGGCGGGTCTCCGACCACAGATACGCAGTATTTT
CAIHGGSPTTDTQYF
>.|TRBJ2-1|TRBV9|.
TGTGCCAGCAGCGTAGTTCTGGGCGGAGGTGCCGATGAGCAGTTCTTC
CASSVVLGGGADEQFF
>.|TRBJ2-3|TRBV7-2|.
TGTGCCAGCAGCTTCGACTCGGGGACAGATACGCAGTATTTT
CASSFDSGTDTQYF
>TRBD1|TRBJ2-5|TRBV19|.
TGTGCCAGTAGTGCCTCGGACAGGGGGAGAGAGACCCAGTACTTC
CASSASDRGRETQYF
>.|TRBJ1-1|TRBV7-9|.
TGTGCCAGCAGCTTAGTCAGTACTGAAGCTTTCTTT
CASSLVSTEAFF
>TRBD1|TRBJ1-2|TRBV2|.
TGTGCCAGCACGGATGAGAGGGACAGCTATGGCTACACCTTC
CASTDERDSYGYTF
>TRBD2|TRBJ2-3|TRBV7-2|.
TGTGCCAGCAGCTGGGCTAGCGGGAGTGAGGGCCCAGATACGCAGTATTTT
CASSWASGSEGPDTQYF
>.|TRBJ2-1|TRBV27|.
TGTACCAGCAGTTTAGTGGTCGGGGTCGTGAATGAGCAGTTCTTC
CTSSLVVGVVNEQFF
>TRBD1|TRBJ2-1|TRBV29-1|.
TGCAGCGTCGCCGGGACAGGGGCCAATGAGCAGTTCTTC
CSVAGTGANEQFF
>TRBD1|TRBJ1-1|TRBV19|.
TGTGCCAGTAGTTTGGACAGGGGAAGGGACACTGAAGCTTTCTTT
CASSLDRGRDTEAFF
>TRBD1|TRBJ2-7|TRBV29-1|.
TGCAGCGCACGGACAGGGGGCTCCTACGAGCAGTACTTC
CSARTGGSYEQYF
>.|TRBJ1-1|TRBV4-3|.
TGCGCCAGCAGCCAAGATCTTGGCCGTGAAGCTTTCTTT
CASSQDLGREAFF
>.|TRBJ1-6|TRBV6-5|.
TGTGCCAGCAGGGTCACGAGGCGGCTTTCACCCCTCCACTTT
CASRVTRRLSPLHF
>.|TRBJ2-6|TRBV29-1|few
TGCAGCGTCTCAGGGTACACCGGGGCCAACGTCCTGACTTTC
CSVSGYTGANVLTF
>TRBD2|TRBJ2-3|TRBV10-3|.
TGTGCCATCAGTGAGATTCGACTAGCGGGAGCCCTGGGGGGTACAGATACGCAGTATTTT
CAISEIRLAGALGGTDTQYF
>TRBD2|TRBJ2-7|TRBV29-1|.
TGCAGCGTTGAAGTAGCGGGAGGGCCAGCACAAGAGCAGTACTTC
CSVEVAGGPAQEQYF
>.|TRBJ2-7|TRBV27|.
TGTGCCAGCAGTTTTCGGAGGAGCTCCTACGAGCAGTACTTC
CASSFRRSSYEQYF
>TRBD1|TRBJ2-4|TRBV5-4|.
TGTGCCAGCAGCAAGGGACAGGGGGAAAACAGTCAGTACTTC
CASSKGQGENSQYF
>TRBD2|TRBJ2-1|TRBV19|.
TGTGCCAGTAGTTCCACCGGGACTAGCGACCACAATGAGCAGTTCTTC
CASSSTGTSDHNEQFF